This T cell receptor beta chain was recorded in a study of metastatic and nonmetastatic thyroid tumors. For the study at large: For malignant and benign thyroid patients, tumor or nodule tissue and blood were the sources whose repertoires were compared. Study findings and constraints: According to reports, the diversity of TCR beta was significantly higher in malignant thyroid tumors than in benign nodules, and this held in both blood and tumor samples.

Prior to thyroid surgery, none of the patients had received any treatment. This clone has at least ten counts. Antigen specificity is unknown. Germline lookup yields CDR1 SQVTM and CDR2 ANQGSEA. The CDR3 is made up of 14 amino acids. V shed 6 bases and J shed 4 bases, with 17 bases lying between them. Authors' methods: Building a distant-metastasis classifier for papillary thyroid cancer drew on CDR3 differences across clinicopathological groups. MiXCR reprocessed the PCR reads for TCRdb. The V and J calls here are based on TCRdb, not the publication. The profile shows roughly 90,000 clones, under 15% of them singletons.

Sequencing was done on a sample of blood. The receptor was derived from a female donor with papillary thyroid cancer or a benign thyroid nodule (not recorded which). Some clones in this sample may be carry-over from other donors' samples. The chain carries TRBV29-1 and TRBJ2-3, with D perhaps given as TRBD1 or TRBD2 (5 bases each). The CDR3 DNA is TGCAGCGTCAGCCGGGACCTGGCACCAGATACGCAGTATTTT. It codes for CSVSRDLAPDTQYF.